This T cell receptor beta chain was sequenced during a study of monozygotic twins with cystic fibrosis. The data were produced by immunoSEQ multiplex PCR, yet TCRdb's version contains in-frame clones alone and is incomplete. In the table there are 12,000 to 15,000 clones, 85% of which are singletons. Notes on the study in general: Monozygotic CF twins shared more identical nucleotide clonotypes than unrelated patients.

Note on this clone: As yet, its antigen is unknown.

Trimming shortened V by 2 bases and J by 5 bases, and 10 bases separated the two germline ends. The CDR3 is made up of 14 amino acids. Germline lookup yields CDR1 MNHEY and CDR2 SVGAGI. Sequencing used blood. The TCR was taken from a boy younger than 18 with cystic fibrosis. The chain uses TRBV6-5 and TRBJ2-1, with no clear D. The CDR3 DNA reads TGTGCCAGCAGTTACGGTCAGGTGCACAATGAGCAGTTCTTC. Protein sequence: CASSYGQVHNEQFF.